The clone carrying this T cell receptor beta chain was detected ten times or more. What it binds is unknown. The sample is drawn from a study of T cells in Graves' hyperthyroidism and ophthalmopathy. As for the study in general: Peripheral blood was secured at the point of initial diagnosis, before any treatment.

The study defined stable Graves' hyperthyroidism as no ophthalmopathy progression within 18 months. A patient was excluded if there was uncontrolled infection, other autoimmune disease, pregnancy or lactation. Researchers took RNA transcripts and amplified the TCR beta CDR3 regions from them. HTBI primers drove first-round RT-PCR of the TCR CDR3. TCRdb processed the multiplex PCR reads anew with MiXCR; each CDR3 protein has one entry. The sample holds about 560,000 distinct CDR3 sequences, approximately 16% seen once. Study-wide results and limits: Among clonotypes expanded in thyroid above 0.001, most were also found in blood.

Trimming took off 6 bases at V and 8 bases at J, with 8 bases between the two ends. Germline V gene lookup returns CDR1 LGHDT and CDR2 YNNKEL (reference sequence). The CDR3 contains 11 residues. The receptor was derived from a woman between 18 and 29 years old with Graves' hyperthyroidism. This chain connects TRBV3-1 to TRBJ2-1; D gene uncertain. The specimen was blood. CDR3 residues: CASRDVDEQFF. The CDR3 region has the DNA TGTGCCAGCAGGGATGTTGATGAGCAGTTCTTC.